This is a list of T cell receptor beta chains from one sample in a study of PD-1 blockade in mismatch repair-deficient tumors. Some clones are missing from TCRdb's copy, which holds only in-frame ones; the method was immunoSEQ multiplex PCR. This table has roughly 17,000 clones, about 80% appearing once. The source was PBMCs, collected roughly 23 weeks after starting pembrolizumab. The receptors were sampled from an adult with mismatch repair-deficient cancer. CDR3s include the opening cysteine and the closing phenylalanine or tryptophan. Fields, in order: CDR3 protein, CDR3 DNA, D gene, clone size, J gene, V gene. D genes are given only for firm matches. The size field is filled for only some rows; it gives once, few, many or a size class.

CDR3: CASSLGAGGDTGELFF
DNA: TGTGCCAGCAGTTTGGGAGCGGGAGGCGACACCGGGGAGCTGTTTTTT
D: TRBD2
size: .
J: TRBJ2-2
V: TRBV27

CDR3: CASSSIQGALTDTQYF
DNA: TGTGCCAGCAGTTCAATTCAGGGGGCGCTTACAGATACGCAGTATTTT
D: TRBD1
size: .
J: TRBJ2-3
V: TRBV27

CDR3: CASSFQTGFDYTF
DNA: TGTGCCAGCAGCTTCCAGACAGGGTTTGACTACACCTTC
D: TRBD1
size: .
J: TRBJ1-2
V: TRBV7-9

CDR3: CASTSLGTSGTDTQYF
DNA: TGTGCCAGCACTTCGCTCGGGACTAGCGGCACAGATACGCAGTATTTT
D: TRBD2
size: once
J: TRBJ2-3
V: TRBV5-4

CDR3: CASSHSLAVLTQYF
DNA: TGTGCCAGCAGCCATTCACTAGCGGTCTTGACCCAGTACTTC
D: TRBD2
size: .
J: TRBJ2-5
V: TRBV14

CDR3: CASRRQGPYEQYF
DNA: TGTGCCAGCAGAAGACAGGGTCCCTACGAGCAGTACTTC
D: TRBD1
size: .
J: TRBJ2-7
V: TRBV27

CDR3: CASSLGQGTDTQYF
DNA: TGTGCCAGCAGCCTCGGACAGGGAACAGATACGCAGTATTTT
D: TRBD1
size: .
J: TRBJ2-3
V: TRBV11-2

CDR3: CASSLDVGGWGTEAFF
DNA: TGTGCCAGCAGCTTGGACGTGGGGGGATGGGGCACTGAAGCTTTCTTT
D: .
size: .
J: TRBJ1-1
V: TRBV5-4

CDR3: CASRTGTGGKNTEAFF
DNA: TGTGCCAGCAGGACCGGGACAGGGGGCAAGAACACTGAAGCTTTCTTT
D: TRBD1
size: .
J: TRBJ1-1
V: TRBV6-6

CDR3: CSASGISEQYF
DNA: TGCAGTGCTAGCGGGATCAGCGAGCAGTACTTC
D: .
size: .
J: TRBJ2-7
V: TRBV20-1

CDR3: CASSLGQSNYGYTF
DNA: TGTGCCAGCAGCTTAGGACAGTCTAACTATGGCTACACCTTC
D: .
size: .
J: TRBJ1-2
V: TRBV7-9

CDR3: CASSQGAGRDDTEAFF
DNA: TGTGCCAGCAGCCAAGGGGCAGGCAGGGATGACACTGAAGCTTTCTTT
D: .
size: .
J: TRBJ1-1
V: TRBV4-2

CDR3: CASSLEQGYSPLHF
DNA: TGTGCCAGCAGCTTAGAACAGGGTTATTCACCCCTCCACTTT
D: .
size: once
J: TRBJ1-6
V: TRBV7-6

CDR3: CASSPGTGGYYEQYF
DNA: TGTGCCAGCAGCCCCGGGACAGGGGGTTACTACGAGCAGTACTTC
D: TRBD1
size: few
J: TRBJ2-7
V: TRBV5-5

CDR3: CASSSQGHQPQHF
DNA: TGTGCCAGCAGCTCGCAGGGGCATCAGCCCCAGCATTTT
D: .
size: .
J: TRBJ1-5
V: TRBV7-2

CDR3: CASSESPLYEQYF
DNA: TGTGCCAGCAGTGAGAGCCCCCTCTACGAGCAGTACTTC
D: .
size: few
J: TRBJ2-7
V: TRBV28

CDR3: CSVEDPERTYNEQFF
DNA: TGCAGCGTTGAAGATCCGGAGCGGACCTACAATGAGCAGTTCTTC
D: .
size: .
J: TRBJ2-1
V: TRBV29-1

CDR3: CASSQDGGTSPYF
DNA: TGTGCCAGCAGCCAAGATGGGGGGACTAGCCCGTATTTT
D: TRBD2
size: .
J: TRBJ2-3
V: TRBV14

CDR3: CAWSVRGTRSYEQYF
DNA: TGTGCCTGGAGTGTGAGGGGGACCCGCTCCTACGAGCAGTACTTC
D: .
size: .
J: TRBJ2-7
V: TRBV30

CDR3: CASAEQGNEQFF
DNA: TGCGCCAGCGCCGAGCAGGGGAATGAGCAGTTCTTC
D: .
size: .
J: TRBJ2-1
V: TRBV5-1

CDR3: CAWRRGTPYNEQFF
DNA: TGTGCCTGGAGACGCGGGACCCCCTACAATGAGCAGTTCTTC
D: .
size: once
J: TRBJ2-1
V: TRBV30

CDR3: CASSGTSGRVETQYF
DNA: TGCGCCAGCAGCGGGACTAGCGGGAGGGTGGAGACCCAGTACTTC
D: TRBD2
size: .
J: TRBJ2-5
V: TRBV5-1

CDR3: CASSQGRTYEQYF
DNA: TGTGCCAGCTCACAAGGCAGGACCTACGAGCAGTACTTC
D: .
size: few
J: TRBJ2-7
V: TRBV18

CDR3: CSVPPRGHFNEQFF
DNA: TGCAGCGTCCCCCCTAGGGGGCACTTCAATGAGCAGTTCTTC
D: TRBD1
size: once
J: TRBJ2-1
V: TRBV29-1

CDR3: CASSRSTGTGGYTF
DNA: TGTGCCAGCAGTCGGTCGACAGGGACAGGGGGCTACACCTTC
D: TRBD1
size: .
J: TRBJ1-2
V: TRBV27

CDR3: CASSLSLAGGGDTQYF
DNA: TGTGCCAGCAGTTTATCACTAGCGGGAGGAGGAGATACGCAGTATTTT
D: TRBD2
size: .
J: TRBJ2-3
V: TRBV27

CDR3: CASSRTTGGDTYEQYF
DNA: TGTGCCAGCAGCCGAACGACAGGGGGGGATACCTACGAGCAGTACTTC
D: TRBD1
size: .
J: TRBJ2-7
V: TRBV7-9

CDR3: CASSLVGTSPYEQYF
DNA: TGCGCCAGCAGCTTGGTTGGGACTAGTCCCTACGAGCAGTACTTC
D: TRBD2
size: .
J: TRBJ2-7
V: TRBV5-1

CDR3: CASSQDPAGRGYTF
DNA: TGCGCCAGCAGCCAAGATCCCGCGGGGCGAGGCTACACCTTC
D: .
size: .
J: TRBJ1-2
V: TRBV4-1

CDR3: CASSFLAGLLGGNGYTF
DNA: TGTGCCAGCAGCTTTTTGGCGGGACTCCTGGGGGGAAATGGCTACACCTTC
D: .
size: .
J: TRBJ1-2
V: TRBV5-5

CDR3: CASSSSGIGGNYGYTF
DNA: TGTGCCAGCAGTTCCTCAGGGATCGGGGGAAACTATGGCTACACCTTC
D: .
size: few
J: TRBJ1-2
V: TRBV28